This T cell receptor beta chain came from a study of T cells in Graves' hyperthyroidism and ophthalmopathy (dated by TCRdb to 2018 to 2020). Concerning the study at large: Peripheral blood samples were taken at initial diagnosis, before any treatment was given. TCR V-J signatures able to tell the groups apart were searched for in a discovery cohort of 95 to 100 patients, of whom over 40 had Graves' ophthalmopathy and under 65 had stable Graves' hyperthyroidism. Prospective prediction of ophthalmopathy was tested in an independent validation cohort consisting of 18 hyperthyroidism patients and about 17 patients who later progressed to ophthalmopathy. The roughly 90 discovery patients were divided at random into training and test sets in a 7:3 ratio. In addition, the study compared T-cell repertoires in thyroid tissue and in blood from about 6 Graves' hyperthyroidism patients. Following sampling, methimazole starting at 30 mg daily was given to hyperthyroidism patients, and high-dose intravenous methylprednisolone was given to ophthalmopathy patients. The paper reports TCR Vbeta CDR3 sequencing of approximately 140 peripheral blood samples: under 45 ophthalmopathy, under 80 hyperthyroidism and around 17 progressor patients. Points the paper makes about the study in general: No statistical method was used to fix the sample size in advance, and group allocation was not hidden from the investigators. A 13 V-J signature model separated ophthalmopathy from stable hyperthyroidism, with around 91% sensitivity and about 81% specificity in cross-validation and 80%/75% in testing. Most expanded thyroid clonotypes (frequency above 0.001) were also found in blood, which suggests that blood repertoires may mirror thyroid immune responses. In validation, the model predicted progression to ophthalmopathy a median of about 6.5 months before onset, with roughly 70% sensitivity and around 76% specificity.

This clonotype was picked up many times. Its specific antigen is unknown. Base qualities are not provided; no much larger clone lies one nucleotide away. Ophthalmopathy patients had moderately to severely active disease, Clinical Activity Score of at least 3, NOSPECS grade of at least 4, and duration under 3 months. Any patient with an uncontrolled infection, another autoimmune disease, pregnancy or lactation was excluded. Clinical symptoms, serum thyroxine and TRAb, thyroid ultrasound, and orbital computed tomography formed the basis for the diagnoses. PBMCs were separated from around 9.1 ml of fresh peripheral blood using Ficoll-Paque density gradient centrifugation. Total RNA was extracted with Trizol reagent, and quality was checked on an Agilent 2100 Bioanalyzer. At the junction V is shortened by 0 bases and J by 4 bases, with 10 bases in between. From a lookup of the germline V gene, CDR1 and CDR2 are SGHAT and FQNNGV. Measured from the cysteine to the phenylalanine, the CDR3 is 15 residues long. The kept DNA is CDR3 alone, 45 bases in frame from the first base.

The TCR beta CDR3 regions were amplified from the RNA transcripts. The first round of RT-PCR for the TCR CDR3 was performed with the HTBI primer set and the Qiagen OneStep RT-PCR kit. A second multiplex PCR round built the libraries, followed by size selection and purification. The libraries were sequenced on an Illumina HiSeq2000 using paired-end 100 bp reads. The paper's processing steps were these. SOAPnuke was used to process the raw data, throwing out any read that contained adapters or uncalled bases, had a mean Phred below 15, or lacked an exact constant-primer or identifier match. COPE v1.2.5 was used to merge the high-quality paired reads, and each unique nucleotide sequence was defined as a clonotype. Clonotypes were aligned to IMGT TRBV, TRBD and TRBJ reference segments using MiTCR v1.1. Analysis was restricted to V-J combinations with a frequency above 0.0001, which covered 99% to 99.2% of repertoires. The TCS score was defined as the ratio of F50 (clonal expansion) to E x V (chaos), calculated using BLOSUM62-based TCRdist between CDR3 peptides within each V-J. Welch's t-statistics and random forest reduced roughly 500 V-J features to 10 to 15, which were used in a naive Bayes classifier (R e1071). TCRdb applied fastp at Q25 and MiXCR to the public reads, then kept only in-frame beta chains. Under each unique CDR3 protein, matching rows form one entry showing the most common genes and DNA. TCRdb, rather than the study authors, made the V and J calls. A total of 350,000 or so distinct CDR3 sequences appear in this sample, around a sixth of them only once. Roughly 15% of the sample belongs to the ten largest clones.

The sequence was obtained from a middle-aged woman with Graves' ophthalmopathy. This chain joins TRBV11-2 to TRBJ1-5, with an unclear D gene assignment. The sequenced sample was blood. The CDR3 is CASSLDGQTNQPQHF. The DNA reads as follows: TGTGCCAGCAGCTTAGACGGCCAGACGAATCAGCCCCAGCATTTT.